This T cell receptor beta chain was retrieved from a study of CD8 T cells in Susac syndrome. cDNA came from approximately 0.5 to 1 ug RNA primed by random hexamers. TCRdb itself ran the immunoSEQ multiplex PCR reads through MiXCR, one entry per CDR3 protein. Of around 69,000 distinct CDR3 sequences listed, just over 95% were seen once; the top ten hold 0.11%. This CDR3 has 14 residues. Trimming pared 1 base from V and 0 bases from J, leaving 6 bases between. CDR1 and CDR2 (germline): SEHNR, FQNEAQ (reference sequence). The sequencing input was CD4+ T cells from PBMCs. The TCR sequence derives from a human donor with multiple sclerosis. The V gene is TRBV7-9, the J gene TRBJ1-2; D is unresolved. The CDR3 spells CASSLVIPNYGYTF. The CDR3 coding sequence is TGTGCCAGCAGCTTAGTCATCCCTAACTATGGCTACACCTTC. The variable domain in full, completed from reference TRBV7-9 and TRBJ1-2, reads DTGVSQNPRHKITKRGQNVTFRCDPISEHNRLYWYRQTLGQGPEFLTYFQNEAQLEKSRLLSDRFSAERPKGSFSTLEIQRTEQGDSAMYLCASSLVIPNYGYTFGSGTRLTVV.